Following are 2 T cell receptor beta chains from one sample sequenced in a study of neurological immune-mediated disorders. Noted time point: longitudinal time-point 3. TCRdb reprocessed the 5' RACE reads with MiXCR, giving one entry per CDR3 protein. The repertoire has approximately 84,000 distinct CDR3 sequences, about 4.3% of them found once; the top ten carry around 5.8%. Input material: PBMCs. The source of these receptors is a woman aged 55 to 70 with multiple sclerosis.

This clonotype was detected many times. This rearrangement joins TRBV3-1 to TRBJ2-7, with 7 bases aligning to TRBD1. CDR1 and CDR2 (germline): LGHDT, YNNKEL (reference sequence). J gave up 2 bases and V 5 bases, and 6 bases lay outside the gene matches. This CDR3 is 14 amino acids long. The CDR3 region has the DNA TGTGCCAGCAGCGTCCGAGGGACAGCCTACGAGCAGTACTTC. It encodes CASSVRGTAYEQYF.

This clonotype was observed at least ten times. The J gene is TRBJ2-7, the V gene TRBV5-5, with 7 bases identical to TRBD2. The CDR3 covers 13 residues. V lost 4 bases, J lost 5 bases, and 6 bases stayed unmatched. Looked up from germline, CDR1 is SGHKS and CDR2 is YYEKEE (reference sequence). Written as DNA, the CDR3 is TGTGCCAGCAGCCCCCTGGGACTAAACGAGCAGTACTTC. This gives the protein CASSPLGLNEQYF.